Sequencing of this T cell receptor beta chain was carried out in a study of molecular identifiers for immune sequencing clone quantification. Study results and limitations: Over 99% of effector molecules, yet under 1% of naive-cell molecules, were held by clones above 20 RNA copies. Reports indicate spiked Jurkat TCR RNA from one cell could be found among roughly 930,000 naive cells.

Preparation methods for the bulk TCR libraries were those previously described, with listed TCR primers. MiXCR was run by TCRdb on the PCR reads, yielding one entry per CDR3 protein. The sample has 400,000 to 600,000 distinct CDR3 sequences, roughly 23% seen once. Sorting defined naive CD8 T cells as CD8+CD4-CCR7+CD45RA+. Germline trimming cut 0 bases from V and 3 bases from J; bases unmatched to any gene: 4. CDR1 is LGHNA, CDR2 YSLEER, per germline. This CDR3 contains 15 residues. This clonotype was detected many times. Antigen specificity is unknown. J is TRBJ2-5 and V is TRBV4-3; 7 bases are shared with TRBD2. This TCR was sampled from a human donor in good health. Some libraries in this study had Jurkat cell RNA spiked in. Sequenced sample: naive CD8+ T cells from blood, with Jurkat cell RNA spiked in. Indicated subset: FACS-sorted CD8+CD4-CCR7+CD45RA+ naive T cells. The DNA of the CDR3 is TGCGCCAGCAGCCAAGATCAGGGAGGGGAAGAGACCCAGTACTTC. Its protein product is CASSQDQGGEETQYF.